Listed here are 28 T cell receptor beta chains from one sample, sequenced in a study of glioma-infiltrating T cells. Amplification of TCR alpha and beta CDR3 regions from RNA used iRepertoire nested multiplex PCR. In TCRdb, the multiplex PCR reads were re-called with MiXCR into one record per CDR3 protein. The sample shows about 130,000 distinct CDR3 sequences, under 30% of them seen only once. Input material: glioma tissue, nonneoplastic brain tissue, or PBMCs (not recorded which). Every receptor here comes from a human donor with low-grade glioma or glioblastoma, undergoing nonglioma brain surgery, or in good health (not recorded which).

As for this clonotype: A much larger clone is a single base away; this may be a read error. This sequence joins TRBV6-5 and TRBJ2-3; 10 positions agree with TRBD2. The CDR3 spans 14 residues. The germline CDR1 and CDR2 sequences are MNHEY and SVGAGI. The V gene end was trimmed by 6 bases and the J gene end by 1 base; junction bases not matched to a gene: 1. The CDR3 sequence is CASRLAGRTDTQYF. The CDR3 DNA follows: TGTGCCAGCAGACTAGCGGGACGCACAGATACGCAGTATTTT.

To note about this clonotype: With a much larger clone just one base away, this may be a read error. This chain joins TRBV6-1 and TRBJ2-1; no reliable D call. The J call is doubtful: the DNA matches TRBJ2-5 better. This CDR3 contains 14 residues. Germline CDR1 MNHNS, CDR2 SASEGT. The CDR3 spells CASRQSVGTESQYF. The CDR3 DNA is TGTGCCAGCAGGCAAAGCGTGGGCACGGAGTCCCAGTACTTC.

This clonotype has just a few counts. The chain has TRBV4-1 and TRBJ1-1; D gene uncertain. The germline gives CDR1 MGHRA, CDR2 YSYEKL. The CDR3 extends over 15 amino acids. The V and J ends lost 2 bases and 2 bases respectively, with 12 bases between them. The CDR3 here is CASSQIPKSNTEAFF. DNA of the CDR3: TGCGCCAGCAGCCAAATCCCAAAGAGTAACACTGAAGCTTTCTTT.

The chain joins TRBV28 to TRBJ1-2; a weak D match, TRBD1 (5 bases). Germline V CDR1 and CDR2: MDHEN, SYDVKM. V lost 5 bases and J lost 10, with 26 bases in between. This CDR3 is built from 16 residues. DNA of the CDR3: TGTGCCAGCAGTCCCCAGCACCCCGGGGCCCCCGGTGTCTACACCTTC. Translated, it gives CASSPQHPGAPGVYTF.

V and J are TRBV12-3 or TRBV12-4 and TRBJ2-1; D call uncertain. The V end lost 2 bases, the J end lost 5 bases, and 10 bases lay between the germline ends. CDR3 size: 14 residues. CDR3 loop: CASSLFELHNEQFF. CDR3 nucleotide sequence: TGTGCCAGCAGTTTATTTGAGTTACACAATGAGCAGTTCTTC.

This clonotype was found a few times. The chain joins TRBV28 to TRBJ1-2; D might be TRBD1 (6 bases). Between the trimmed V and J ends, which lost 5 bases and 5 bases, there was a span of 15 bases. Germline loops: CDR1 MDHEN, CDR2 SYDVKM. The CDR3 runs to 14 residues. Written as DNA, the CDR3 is TGTGCCAGCAGTCCGAGGACAGTTGGGTATGGCTACACCTTC. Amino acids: CASSPRTVGYGYTF.

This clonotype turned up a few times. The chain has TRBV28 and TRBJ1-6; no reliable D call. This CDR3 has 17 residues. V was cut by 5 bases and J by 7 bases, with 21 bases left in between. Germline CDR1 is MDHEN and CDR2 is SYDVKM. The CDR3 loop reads CASSQVRDFEDNSPLHF. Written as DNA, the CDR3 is TGTGCCAGCAGTCAGGTACGAGACTTCGAGGACAATTCACCCCTCCACTTT.

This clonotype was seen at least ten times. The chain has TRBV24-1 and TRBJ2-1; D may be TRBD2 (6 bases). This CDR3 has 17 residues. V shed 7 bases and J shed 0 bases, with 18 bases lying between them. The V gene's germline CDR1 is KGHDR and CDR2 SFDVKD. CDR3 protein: CATRGGAGESSYNEQFF. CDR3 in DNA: TGTGCCACCAGGGGGGGAGCCGGGGAGAGCTCCTACAATGAGCAGTTCTTC.

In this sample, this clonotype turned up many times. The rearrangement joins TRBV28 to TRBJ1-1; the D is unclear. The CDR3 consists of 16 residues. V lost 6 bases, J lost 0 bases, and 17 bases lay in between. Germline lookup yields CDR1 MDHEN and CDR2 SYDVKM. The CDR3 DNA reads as TGTGCCAGCAGAACCCCCGGACTGACTATGAACACTGAAGCTTTCTTT. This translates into CASRTPGLTMNTEAFF.

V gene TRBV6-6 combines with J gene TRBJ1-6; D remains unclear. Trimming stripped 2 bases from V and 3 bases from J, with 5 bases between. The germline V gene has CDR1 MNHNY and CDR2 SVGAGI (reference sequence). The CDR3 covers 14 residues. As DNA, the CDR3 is TGTGCCAGCAGTTACGTAGACTATAATTCACCCCTCCACTTT. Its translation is CASSYVDYNSPLHF.

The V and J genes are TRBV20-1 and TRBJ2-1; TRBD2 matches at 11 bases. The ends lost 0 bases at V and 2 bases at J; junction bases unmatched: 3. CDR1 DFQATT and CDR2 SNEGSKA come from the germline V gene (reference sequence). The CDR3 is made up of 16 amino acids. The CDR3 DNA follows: TGCAGTGCTAGAGAGACTAGCGGGGTTCCCTACAATGAGCAGTTCTTC. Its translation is CSARETSGVPYNEQFF.

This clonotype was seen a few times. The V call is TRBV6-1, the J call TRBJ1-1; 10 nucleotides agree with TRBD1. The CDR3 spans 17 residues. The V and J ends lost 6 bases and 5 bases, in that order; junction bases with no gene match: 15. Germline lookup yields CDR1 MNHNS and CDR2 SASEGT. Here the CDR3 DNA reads TGTGCCAGCAGAACCGACAGGGGGCTATTGATGAGGACTGAAGCTTTCTTT. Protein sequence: CASRTDRGLLMRTEAFF.

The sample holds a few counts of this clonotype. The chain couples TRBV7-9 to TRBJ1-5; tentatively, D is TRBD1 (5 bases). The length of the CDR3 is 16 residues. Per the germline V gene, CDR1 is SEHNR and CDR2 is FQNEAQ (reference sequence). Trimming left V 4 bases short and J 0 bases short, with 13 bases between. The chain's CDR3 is CASSSRDGNSNQPQHF. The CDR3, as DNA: TGTGCCAGCAGCTCCCGGGACGGAAATAGCAATCAGCCCCAGCATTTT.

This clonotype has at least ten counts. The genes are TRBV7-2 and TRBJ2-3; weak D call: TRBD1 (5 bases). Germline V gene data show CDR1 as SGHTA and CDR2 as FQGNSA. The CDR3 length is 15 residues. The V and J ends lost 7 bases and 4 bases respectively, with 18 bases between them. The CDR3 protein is CASTRQILGADTQYF. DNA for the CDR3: TGTGCCAGCACCCGACAGATATTGGGCGCAGATACGCAGTATTTT. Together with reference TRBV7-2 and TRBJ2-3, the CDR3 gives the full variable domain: GAGVSQSPSNKVTEKGKDVELRCDPISGHTALYWYRQSLGQGLEFLIYFQGNSAPDKSGLPSDRFSAERTGGSVSTLTIQRTQQEDSAVYLCASTRQILGADTQYFGPGTRLTVL.

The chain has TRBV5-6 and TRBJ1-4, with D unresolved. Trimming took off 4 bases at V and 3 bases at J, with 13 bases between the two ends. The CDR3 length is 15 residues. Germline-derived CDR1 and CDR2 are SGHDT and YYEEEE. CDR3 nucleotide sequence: TGTGCCAGCAGCGAAGTCGCGGCCTCTAATGAAAAACTGTTTTTT. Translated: CASSEVAASNEKLFF.

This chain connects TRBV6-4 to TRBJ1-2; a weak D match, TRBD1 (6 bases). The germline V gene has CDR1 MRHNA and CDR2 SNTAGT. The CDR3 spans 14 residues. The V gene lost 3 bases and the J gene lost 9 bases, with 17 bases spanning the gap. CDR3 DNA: TGTGCCAGCAGTGAGACAGGTCCCGTTTATAGCTACACCTTC. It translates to CASSETGPVYSYTF.

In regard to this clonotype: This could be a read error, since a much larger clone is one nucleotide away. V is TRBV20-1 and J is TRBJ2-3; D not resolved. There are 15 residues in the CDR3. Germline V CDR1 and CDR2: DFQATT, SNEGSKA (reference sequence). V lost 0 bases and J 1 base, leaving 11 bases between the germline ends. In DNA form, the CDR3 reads TGCAGTGCTAGAGATTCAGGACCTGGCACAGATACGCAGTATTTT. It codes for CSARDSGPGTDTQYF.

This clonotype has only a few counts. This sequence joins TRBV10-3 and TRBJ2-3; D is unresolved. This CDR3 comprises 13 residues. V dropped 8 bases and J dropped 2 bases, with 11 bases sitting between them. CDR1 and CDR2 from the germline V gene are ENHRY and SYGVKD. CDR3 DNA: TGTGCCATCTCCCCTGGGGACACAGATACGCAGTATTTT. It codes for CAISPGDTDTQYF.

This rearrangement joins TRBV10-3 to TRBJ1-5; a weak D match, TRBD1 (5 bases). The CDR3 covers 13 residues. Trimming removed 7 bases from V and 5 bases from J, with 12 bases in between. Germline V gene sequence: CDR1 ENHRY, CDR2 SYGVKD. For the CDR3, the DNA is TGTGCCATCACCTGGGACCGGGATCAGCCCCAGCATTTT. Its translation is CAITWDRDQPQHF.

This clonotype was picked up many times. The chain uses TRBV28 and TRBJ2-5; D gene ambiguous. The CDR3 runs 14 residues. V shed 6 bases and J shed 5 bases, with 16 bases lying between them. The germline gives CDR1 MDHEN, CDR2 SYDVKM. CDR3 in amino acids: CASRTNRSLETQYF. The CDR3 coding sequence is TGTGCCAGCAGGACGAATCGGTCCTTGGAGACCCAGTACTTC.

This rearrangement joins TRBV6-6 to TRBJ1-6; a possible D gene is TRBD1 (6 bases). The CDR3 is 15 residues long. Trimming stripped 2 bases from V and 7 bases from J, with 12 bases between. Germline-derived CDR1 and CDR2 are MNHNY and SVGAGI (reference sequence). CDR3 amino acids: CASSYERQGNSPLHF. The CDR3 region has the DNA TGTGCCAGCAGTTACGAGAGGCAGGGGAATTCACCCCTCCACTTT.

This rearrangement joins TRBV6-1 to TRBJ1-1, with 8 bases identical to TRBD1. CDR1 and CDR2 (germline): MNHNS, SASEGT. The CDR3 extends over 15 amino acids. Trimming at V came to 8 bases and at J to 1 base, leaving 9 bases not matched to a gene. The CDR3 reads CASGSTGTGNTEAFF. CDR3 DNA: TGTGCCAGCGGATCCACCGGGACAGGGAACACTGAAGCTTTCTTT.

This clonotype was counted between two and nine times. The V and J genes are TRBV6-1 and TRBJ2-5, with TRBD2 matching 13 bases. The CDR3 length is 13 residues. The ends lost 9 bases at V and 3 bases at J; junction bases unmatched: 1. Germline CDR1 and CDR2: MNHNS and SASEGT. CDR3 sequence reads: CASGLAGEETQYF. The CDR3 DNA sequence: TGTGCCAGTGGACTAGCGGGGGAAGAGACCCAGTACTTC.

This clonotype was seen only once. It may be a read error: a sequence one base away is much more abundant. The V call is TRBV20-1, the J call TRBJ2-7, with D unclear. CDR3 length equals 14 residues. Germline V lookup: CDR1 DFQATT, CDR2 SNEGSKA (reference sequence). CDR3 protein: CSARDTDGSCEQYV. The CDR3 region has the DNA TGCAGTGCTAGAGATACGGACGGTTCCTGCGAGCAGTACGTC.

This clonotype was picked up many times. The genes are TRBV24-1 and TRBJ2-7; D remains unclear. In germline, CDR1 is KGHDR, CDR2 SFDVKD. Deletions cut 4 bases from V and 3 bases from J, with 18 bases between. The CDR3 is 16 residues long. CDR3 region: CATSDLGRLGLYEQYV. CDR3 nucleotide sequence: TGTGCCACCAGTGACCTAGGACGGCTAGGGCTCTACGAGCAGTACGTC.

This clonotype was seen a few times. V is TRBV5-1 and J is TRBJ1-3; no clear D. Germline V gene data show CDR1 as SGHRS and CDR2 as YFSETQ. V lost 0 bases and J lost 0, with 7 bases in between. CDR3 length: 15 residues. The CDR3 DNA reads TGCGCCAGCAGCTTGGACGGGCACTCTGGAAACACCATATATTTT. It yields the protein CASSLDGHSGNTIYF.

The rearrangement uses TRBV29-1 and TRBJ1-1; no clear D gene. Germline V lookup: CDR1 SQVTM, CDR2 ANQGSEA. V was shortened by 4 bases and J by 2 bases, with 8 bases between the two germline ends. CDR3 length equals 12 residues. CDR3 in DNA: TGCAGCGTTGCCGGGAGTAACACTGAAGCTTTCTTT. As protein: CSVAGSNTEAFF. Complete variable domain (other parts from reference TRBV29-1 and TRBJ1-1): SAVISQKPSRDICQRGTSLTIQCQVDSQVTMMFWYRQQPGQSLTLIATANQGSEATYESGFVIDKFPISRPNLTFSTLTVSNMSPEDSSIYLCSVAGSNTEAFFGQGTRLTVV.

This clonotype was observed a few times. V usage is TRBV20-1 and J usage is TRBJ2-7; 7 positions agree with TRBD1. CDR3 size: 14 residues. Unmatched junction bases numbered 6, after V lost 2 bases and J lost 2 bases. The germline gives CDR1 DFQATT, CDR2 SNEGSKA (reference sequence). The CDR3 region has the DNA TGCAGTGCTAGACAGGGGGTAGGGGCCTACGAGCAGTACGTC. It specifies CSARQGVGAYEQYV.